What follows is one TCR beta chain and its context. Its specificity is not known. The sample is drawn from a study of Graves' ophthalmopathy and Graves' hyperthyroidism. Germline V lookup: CDR1 SGHVS, CDR2 FQNEAQ. The V and J ends lost 1 base and 4 bases respectively, with 16 bases between them. The CDR3 has 16 amino acids. Findings and limits, study-wide: Most expanded clonotypes from thyroid (those above 0.001 frequency) were also found in blood.

As the template, RNA transcripts were used to amplify TCR beta CDR3 regions. Second-round multiplex PCR followed a first-round RT-PCR using HTBI primers. From the multiplex PCR reads, TCRdb called clonotypes with MiXCR, one entry per CDR3 protein. The repertoire holds just over 600,000 distinct CDR3 sequences, with 20% to 25% as singletons. Exclusion criteria comprised other autoimmune diseases, uncontrolled infections, pregnancy or lactation in patients. PBMCs stemmed from over 8.5 ml of fresh peripheral blood. This receptor was taken from a woman under 30 with stable Graves' hyperthyroidism. Some clones in this sample may be carry-over from other donors' samples. The sequencing sample was made of peripheral blood. The chain has TRBV7-8 and TRBJ1-2; perhaps TRBD1 as D (5 bases). This chain's CDR3 is CASSLVYVRQGYGYTF. CDR3 bases: TGTGCCAGCAGCTTAGTTTATGTTCGGCAGGGCTATGGCTACACCTTC.